The 11 T cell receptor beta chains reported below all come from one sample, sequenced in a study of CD4+ T cells in melanoma. TCRdb keeps only in-frame clones here, not all; method: immunoSEQ multiplex PCR. The profile shows some 110,000 clones, 92% of them singletons. Sequenced sample: peripheral blood. The origin of the receptors is a human donor with melanoma.

At least ten counts were recorded for this clone. This sequence joins TRBV14 and TRBJ1-6; D unclear. This CDR3 has 13 residues. Trimming removed 4 bases from V and 7 bases from J, with 8 bases in between. CDR1 and CDR2 (germline): SGHDN, FVKESK. CDR3 sequence reads: CASSPRGNSPLHF. Here the CDR3 DNA reads TGTGCCAGCAGCCCCCGAGGAAATTCACCCCTCCACTTT.

In its sample, this clone was seen once. The chain couples TRBV6-6 to TRBJ1-5, with a tentative D call TRBD1 (5 bases). The V end lost 6 bases, the J end lost 7 bases, and 19 bases lay between the germline ends. This CDR3 comprises 15 residues. CDR1 and CDR2 from the germline V gene are MNHNY and SVGAGI (reference sequence). The CDR3, as DNA: TGTGCCAGCAGCCTCGGAAGGGGTGAAGGCCAGCCCCAGCATTTT. Protein: CASSLGRGEGQPQHF.

The gene calls are TRBV19 and TRBJ1-5; the match to TRBD1 covers 7 bases. J lost 11 bases, V lost 5 bases, and 12 bases had no gene match. From germline, CDR1 is LNHDA and CDR2 SQIVND (reference sequence). The CDR3 runs 14 residues. The CDR3: CASSPTGATSSQHF. The CDR3 DNA reads as TGTGCCAGTAGTCCAACAGGGGCCACCTCGTCCCAGCATTTT.

The V call is TRBV7-2, the J call TRBJ1-3; no clear D. This CDR3 is built from 14 residues. V was trimmed by 3 bases and J by 2 bases, leaving 8 bases between them. From germline, CDR1 is SGHTA and CDR2 FQGNSA. Written as DNA, the CDR3 is TGTGCCAGCAGCTTGGAGAGGGCTGGAAACACCATATATTTT. This sequence encodes CASSLERAGNTIYF. The full variable domain, with the rest looked up from reference TRBV7-2 and TRBJ1-3, is GAGVSQSPSNKVTEKGKDVELRCDPISGHTALYWYRQSLGQGLEFLIYFQGNSAPDKSGLPSDRFSAERTGGSVSTLTIQRTQQEDSAVYLCASSLERAGNTIYFGEGSWLTVV.

The genes are TRBV7-2 and TRBJ2-7; TRBD2 agrees at 8 bases. V lost 3 bases to trimming and J lost 2 bases; unmatched junction nucleotides: 9. The CDR3 extends over 16 amino acids. Looked up from germline, CDR1 is SGHTA and CDR2 is FQGNSA. The CDR3 loop reads CASSFAAGGGAYEQYF. In DNA form, the CDR3 reads TGTGCCAGCAGCTTTGCGGCGGGAGGAGGTGCCTACGAGCAGTACTTC.

The CDR3 DNA sequence: TGTGCCAGCTCACTGCCCGGGACAGGGGGTACAGATACGCAGTATTTT. Amino acid sequence: CASSLPGTGGTDTQYF. The rearrangement links TRBV18 to TRBJ2-3; the match to TRBD1 covers 11 bases. The CDR3 totals 16 residues. Germline assignment: CDR1 KGHSH and CDR2 LQKENI. Trimming took 4 bases from V and 3 from J; bases not matched to a gene: 6.

The chain has TRBV10-1 and TRBJ1-2; D is ambiguous. Germline V lookup: CDR1 WNHNN, CDR2 SYGVQD (reference sequence). The CDR3 spans 12 residues. V was pared by 4 bases and J by 3 bases, with 6 bases between. The CDR3 protein is CASSGTDYGYTF. The CDR3 coding sequence is TGCGCCAGCAGTGGGACGGACTATGGCTACACCTTC.

The V gene is TRBV6-1, the J gene TRBJ2-5; D is unclear. CDR3 length: 12 amino acids. The germline V and J ends were trimmed by 3 bases and 8 bases, with 10 bases remaining between them. Germline CDR1 is MNHNS and CDR2 is SASEGT. The CDR3 DNA reads TGTGCCAGCAGTGACGCGTGGCTTACCCAGTACTTC. It specifies CASSDAWLTQYF.

This clone was recorded a few times. V gene TRBV9 combines with J gene TRBJ2-3; D might be TRBD2 (5 bases). This CDR3 comprises 12 residues. V was pared by 4 bases and J by 10 bases, with 13 bases between. Germline CDR1 and CDR2: SGDLS and YYNGEE. The CDR3 loop reads CASSLSRGAQYF. CDR3 nucleotide sequence: TGTGCCAGCAGCCTCTCCCGGGGTGCGCAGTATTTT.

The chain recombines TRBV5-4 with TRBJ1-2; D not certain. Trimming pared 4 bases from V and 5 bases from J, leaving 15 bases between. CDR1 and CDR2 (germline): SGHNT, YYREEE (reference sequence). The CDR3 is 14 amino acids. CDR3 residues: CASSPLRQIYGYTF. In nucleotides, the CDR3 is TGTGCCAGCAGCCCCCTGCGGCAGATTTATGGCTACACCTTC.

The chain combines TRBV5-6 with TRBJ2-4; D gene unclear. The germline CDR1 and CDR2 sequences are SGHDT and YYEEEE. The CDR3 extends over 13 amino acids. V lost 4 bases to trimming and J lost 6 bases, with 11 bases between them. This chain's CDR3 is CASSLGRGNIQYF. CDR3 sequence (DNA): TGTGCCAGCAGCCTGGGTCGAGGAAACATTCAGTACTTC.